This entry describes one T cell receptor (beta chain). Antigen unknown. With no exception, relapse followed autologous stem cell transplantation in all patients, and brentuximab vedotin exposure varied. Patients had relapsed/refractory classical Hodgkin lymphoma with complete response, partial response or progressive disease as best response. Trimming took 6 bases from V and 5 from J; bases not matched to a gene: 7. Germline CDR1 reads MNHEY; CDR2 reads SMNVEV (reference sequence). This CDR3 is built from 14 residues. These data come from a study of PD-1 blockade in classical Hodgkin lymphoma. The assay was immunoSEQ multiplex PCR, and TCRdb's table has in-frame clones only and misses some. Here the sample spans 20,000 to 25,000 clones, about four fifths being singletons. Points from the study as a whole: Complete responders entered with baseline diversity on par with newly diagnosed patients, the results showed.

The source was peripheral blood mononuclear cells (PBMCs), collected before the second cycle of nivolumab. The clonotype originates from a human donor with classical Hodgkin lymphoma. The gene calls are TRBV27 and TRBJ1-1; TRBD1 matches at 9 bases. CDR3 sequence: CASRKTGGGTEAFF. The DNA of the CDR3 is TGTGCCAGCAGGAAGACAGGGGGAGGTACTGAAGCTTTCTTT.